Presented here are 4 T cell receptor beta chains from one specimen sequenced in a study of T cell responses to AZD1222 COVID-19 vaccine. Profiled with immunoSEQ multiplex PCR; TCRdb holds only in-frame clones, not every one. The top ten clones hold approximately 4.8% of a sample with around 150,000 clones, 80% to 95% of them seen once. The starting material was peripheral blood, obtained on day 0 of AZD1222 vaccination. The origin of the receptors is an adult in good health.

J is TRBJ1-4 and V is TRBV5-5; D might be TRBD1 (5 bases). Deletions cut 5 bases from V and 7 bases from J, with 18 bases between. The CDR3 consists of 15 residues. Germline CDR1 SGHKS, CDR2 YYEKEE (reference sequence). CDR3 amino acids: CASSTHRDSGEKLFF. The CDR3 DNA reads as TGTGCCAGCAGTACCCACCGGGACTCGGGTGAAAAACTGTTTTTT.

This chain links TRBV27 with TRBJ1-1, with a possible D match to TRBD1 (5 bases). Per the germline V gene, CDR1 is MNHEY and CDR2 is SMNVEV (reference sequence). Trimming removed 6 bases from V and 10 bases from J, with 12 bases in between. The CDR3 has 11 amino acids. In nucleotides, the CDR3 is TGTGCCAGCAGCCTCGGGGGAATAGCTTTCTTT. It specifies CASSLGGIAFF.

This chain joins TRBV6-6 and TRBJ1-4, with D unresolved. Germline V lookup: CDR1 MNHNY, CDR2 SVGAGI (reference sequence). The length of the CDR3 is 15 residues. The germline V and J ends were trimmed by 6 bases and 8 bases, with 19 bases remaining between them. This CDR3 reads CASSYPPGPGEKLFF. Here the CDR3 DNA reads TGTGCCAGCAGCTATCCCCCCGGGCCGGGCGAAAAACTGTTTTTT.

J is TRBJ2-1 and V is TRBV7-2; 7 bases line up with TRBD2. Germline V CDR1 and CDR2: SGHTA, FQGNSA. After removal of 1 base from V and 5 bases from J, the junction contained 11 bases not matched to a gene. The CDR3 loop spans 17 amino acids. The CDR3 loop reads CASSLVGLAAYNNEQFF. Written as DNA, the CDR3 is TGTGCCAGCAGCTTAGTGGGTCTAGCGGCTTACAACAATGAGCAGTTCTTC.